Listed here are 3 T cell receptor beta chains from one sample, sequenced in a study of primary melanoma T cells and metastatic recurrence. The protocol was immunoSEQ multiplex PCR, while the TCRdb copy is restricted to in-frame clones and leaves out a portion. Of about 730 clones listed, around 86% are singletons. Sequenced input: melanoma tumor tissue. All receptors come from a human donor with melanoma.

V usage is TRBV6-8 and J usage is TRBJ1-1; the match to TRBD1 covers 7 bases. CDR1 is MNHGY, CDR2 SAAAGT, per germline. The trim removed 9 bases at V and 4 bases at J, leaving 11 bases unmatched. CDR3 length: 14 amino acids. The CDR3 coding sequence is TGTGCCAGTAGTCTGCGACAGGGAAGCACTGAAGCTTTCTTT. This translates into CASSLRQGSTEAFF.

In its sample, this clone was seen a few times. The V gene is TRBV19, the J gene TRBJ1-2; D gene ambiguous. The CDR3 is 12 residues long. Trimming removed 4 bases at V and 1 base at J, with 4 bases between. Per germline, CDR1 LNHDA and CDR2 SQIVND (reference sequence). The chain's CDR3 is CASSTVNYGYTF. The CDR3 DNA follows: TGTGCCAGTAGTACAGTTAACTATGGCTACACCTTC.

In its sample, this clone was seen a few times. The gene calls are TRBV11-3 and TRBJ1-1; 7 bases are a match to TRBD1. This CDR3 comprises 15 residues. V shed 4 bases, J shed 4 bases, and the junction held 9 bases outside the gene matches. Germline loops: CDR1 SGHNT, CDR2 YENEEA. As DNA, the CDR3 is TGTGCCAGCAGCTCTACAGGGGCGCGAGGCACTGAAGCTTTCTTT. Residues: CASSSTGARGTEAFF.